The 2 T cell receptor beta chains below come from one sample, sequenced in a study of blood T cell repertoires in COVID-19. Sequencing used immunoSEQ multiplex PCR; TCRdb keeps in-frame clones, though not all of them. The table includes about 290,000 clones, around 92% detected once. The sequenced sample consisted of peripheral blood. Receptor source: a woman in her 30s with COVID-19, enrolled during active disease.

V and J are TRBV12-3 or TRBV12-4 and TRBJ2-5; possibly TRBD2 for D (6 bases). The CDR3 sequence is 13 residues long. Trimming took off 7 bases at V and 5 bases at J, with 14 bases between the two ends. The CDR3 coding sequence is TGTGCCAGCACCACGGGCGCGGGGGAGACCCAGTACTTC. It encodes CASTTGAGETQYF.

The chain employs TRBV7-6 and TRBJ2-3, with 8 bases lining up with TRBD2. Losses at the gene ends were 6 bases for V and 4 bases for J; bases not matched to a gene: 12. In germline, CDR1 is SGHVS, CDR2 FNYEAQ. The CDR3 has 16 amino acids. CDR3 nucleotide sequence: TGTGCCAGCAGACCGGGGGCCGGGAGGGGCCCAGATACGCAGTATTTT. It specifies CASRPGAGRGPDTQYF.